This passage covers 20 T cell receptor beta chains from one sample sequenced in a study of CD8+ T cells in alopecia areata (dated by TCRdb to between 2018 and 2020). The library was built by means of the immunoSEQ multiplex PCR assay. To provide template for TCR sequencing, every sample had RNA extracted and reverse transcribed into cDNA. TCRdb mirrors the immuneACCESS table, restricted to in-frame sequences. Some clones are absent from its copies; in checked studies, under half trace to an unresolved V gene, and the reason for the others is unknown. The sample has 200,000 to 250,000 clones on record, more than 50% of them singletons. The top ten constitute roughly 5.3% of the sample. The specimen was CD8+ T cells sorted from blood. These receptors all stem from a human donor in good health.

The rearrangement joins TRBV5-1 to TRBJ2-3, with a weak D call TRBD1 (6 bases). Trimming took off 2 bases at V and 0 bases at J, with 10 bases between the two ends. The CDR3 runs to 15 residues. Germline V gives CDR1 SGHRS, CDR2 YFSETQ. The CDR3 is CASSFRGSSTDTQYF. CDR3 nucleotide sequence: TGCGCCAGCAGCTTCAGGGGATCTAGCACAGATACGCAGTATTTT.

This sequence joins TRBV27 and TRBJ2-2, with D perhaps TRBD2 (7 bases). Trimming left V 2 bases short and J 4 bases short, with 17 bases between. Germline assignment: CDR1 MNHEY and CDR2 SMNVEV (reference sequence). The CDR3 is 17 amino acids. The CDR3 DNA reads as TGTGCCAGCAGTTTAAATGGAGGGGGGGCTATCACCGGGGAGCTGTTTTTT. This translates into CASSLNGGGAITGELFF.

J is TRBJ2-5 and V is TRBV6-5; 7 bases fit TRBD1. The CDR3 sequence is 14 residues long. V lost 5 bases, J lost 4 bases, and 7 bases stayed unmatched. CDR1 is MNHEY, CDR2 SVGAGI, per germline. In DNA, the CDR3 is TGTGCCAGCAGTGCAACAGGGGTCGGAGAGACCCAGTACTTC. Translating it yields CASSATGVGETQYF.

This clone came up once. The rearrangement uses TRBV2 and TRBJ2-1, with a tentative D call TRBD2 (6 bases). The V end lost 8 bases, the J end lost 0 bases, and 11 bases lay between the germline ends. This CDR3 has 14 residues. Per germline, CDR1 SNHLY and CDR2 FYNNEI. Here the CDR3 DNA reads TGTGCCAGCGATAGCGGAAGCTCCTACAATGAGCAGTTCTTC. This translates into CASDSGSSYNEQFF.

This clone was seen more than once but under ten times. The rearrangement uses TRBV11-2 and TRBJ1-1, with TRBD1 matching over 9 bases. The CDR3 has 16 amino acids. With V trimmed by 1 base and J by 7 bases, 10 bases remained unmatched. Germline V lookup: CDR1 SGHAT, CDR2 FQNNGV. In nucleotides, the CDR3 is TGTGCCAGCAGCTTAGTCGAATGGGGACAGGGAAATGAAGCTTTCTTT. As protein: CASSLVEWGQGNEAFF.

The chain joins TRBV5-4 to TRBJ2-5, with a weak D call TRBD2 (6 bases). This CDR3 contains 14 residues. V shed 2 bases and J shed 2 bases, with 10 bases lying between them. Germline CDR1 SGHNT, CDR2 YYREEE (reference sequence). CDR3 DNA: TGTGCCAGCAGCTTTACGGGACTTCAAGAGACCCAGTACTTC. This codes for CASSFTGLQETQYF.

This chain joins TRBV9 and TRBJ1-1; D call uncertain. Germline CDR1 SGDLS, CDR2 YYNGEE. V lost 0 bases and J 1 base, leaving 7 bases between the germline ends. CDR3 length equals 14 residues. In DNA form, the CDR3 reads TGTGCCAGCAGCGTAGGTAACAGGAACACTGAAGCTTTCTTT. It is translated as CASSVGNRNTEAFF.

The chain is built from TRBV29-1 and TRBJ1-2, with 9 bases that match TRBD1. CDR3 size: 13 residues. V gave up 6 bases and J gave up 6 bases; unmatched junction bases: 8. CDR1 and CDR2 from the germline V gene are SQVTM and ANQGSEA. The CDR3 bases are TGCAGCGTCTATACAGGGGGCGTAGATGGCTACACCTTC. Its protein is CSVYTGGVDGYTF.

The V and J genes are TRBV7-2 and TRBJ1-1, with D possibly being TRBD1 (6 bases). Germline-derived CDR1 and CDR2 are SGHTA and FQGNSA. The CDR3 length is 15 residues. V lost 3 bases and J 6 bases, leaving 17 bases between the germline ends. DNA of the CDR3: TGTGCCAGCAGCTTTCGACCGGGACAAATCGCTGAAGCTTTCTTT. Translated, it gives CASSFRPGQIAEAFF.

The chain employs TRBV27 and TRBJ2-4; D not certain. Germline V gives CDR1 MNHEY, CDR2 SMNVEV (reference sequence). V lost 5 bases and J 0 bases, leaving 5 bases between the germline ends. The CDR3 spans 13 residues. The CDR3 region is CASSLSAKNIQYF. In nucleotides, the CDR3 is TGTGCCAGCAGTCTCTCAGCCAAAAACATTCAGTACTTC.

This chain joins TRBV4-1 and TRBJ2-7; D is perhaps TRBD1 (6 bases). V was clipped by 4 bases and J by 7 bases, with 11 bases between them. The CDR3 is 12 residues long. Germline loops: CDR1 MGHRA, CDR2 YSYEKL. CDR3 in amino acids: CASSLPDREQYF. Written as DNA, the CDR3 is TGCGCCAGCAGCCTTCCCGACAGGGAGCAGTACTTC.

V and J are TRBV9 and TRBJ2-1, with D possibly matching TRBD2 (5 bases). V shed 0 bases and J shed 7 bases, with 11 bases lying between them. This CDR3 contains 14 residues. Germline CDR1 SGDLS, CDR2 YYNGEE. The CDR3 spells CASSVGGSDNEQFF. The DNA of the CDR3 is TGTGCCAGCAGCGTAGGGGGTAGCGATAATGAGCAGTTCTTC.

This clone occurred a few times. In the same sample, other DNA sequences code for this CDR3. The V gene is TRBV2, the J gene TRBJ2-7; the match to TRBD1 covers 9 bases. There are 14 residues in the CDR3. V lost 0 bases and J lost 4; bases outside the gene matches: 1. Germline CDR1 and CDR2: SNHLY and FYNNEI. The CDR3 DNA follows: TGTGCCAGCAGTGAAGCGGGACAGGGTTACGAGCAGTACTTC. Protein: CASSEAGQGYEQYF.

The chain employs TRBV5-1 and TRBJ2-5, with D hard to call. Trimming shortened V by 4 bases and J by 5 bases, and 12 bases separated the two germline ends. The CDR3 has 13 residues. The germline V gene has CDR1 SGHRS and CDR2 YFSETQ. Written as DNA, the CDR3 is TGCGCCAGCAGCCCCTACGGCGCGGAGACCCAGTACTTC. Its protein product is CASSPYGAETQYF.

The CDR3 DNA follows: TGTGCCAGCAGCCCCGGGCCCATTCTGGCTCAGCCCCAGCATTTT. Translation: CASSPGPILAQPQHF. The chain has TRBV9 and TRBJ1-5; D unresolved. Looked up from germline, CDR1 is SGDLS and CDR2 is YYNGEE. The CDR3 totals 15 residues. V was cut by 4 bases and J by 6 bases, with 17 bases left in between.

The chain combines TRBV12-1 with TRBJ2-4; no DNA check was done on the table's D call, TRBD1. TRBV12-1 is a pseudogene. The CDR3 has 14 amino acids. The DNA of the CDR3 is TGTGCCAGCAGCTTTGGACAAGCCAAAAACATTCAGTACTTC. It is translated as CASSFGQAKNIQYF.

This clone was seen only once. The V and J genes are TRBV27 and TRBJ1-6, with D unclear. The V end was cut by 5 bases, the J end by 12 bases, with 20 bases between. Germline CDR1 and CDR2: MNHEY and SMNVEV (reference sequence). The CDR3 runs 15 residues. CDR3 DNA: TGTGCCAGCAGTCCCGGGGTAGACTCCTCTGGACCCCTCCACTTT. Translating it yields CASSPGVDSSGPLHF.

This rearrangement joins TRBV7-9 to TRBJ2-7, with 10 bases lining up with TRBD1. With V trimmed by 4 bases and J by 4 bases, 4 bases remained unmatched. Germline V gene data show CDR1 as SEHNR and CDR2 as FQNEAQ (reference sequence). The CDR3 contains 14 residues. The CDR3 sequence is CASSYGTGEYEQYF. The CDR3 DNA sequence: TGTGCCAGCAGCTACGGGACAGGGGAGTACGAGCAGTACTTC.

This clone has just a few counts. V usage is TRBV6-5 and J usage is TRBJ2-2; possibly TRBD1 or TRBD2 for D (6 bases each). Germline V lookup: CDR1 MNHEY, CDR2 SVGAGI. There are 15 residues in the CDR3. Trimming pared 0 bases from V and 3 bases from J, leaving 8 bases between. The CDR3 DNA reads TGTGCCAGCAGTTACTCGGGGGGCTACACCGGGGAGCTGTTTTTT. This gives the protein CASSYSGGYTGELFF.

The rearrangement uses TRBV2 and TRBJ1-6; possible D gene TRBD1, 6 bases. V was cut by 2 bases and J by 6 bases, with 11 bases left in between. Germline CDR1 reads SNHLY; CDR2 reads FYNNEI. The CDR3 covers 15 residues. CDR3 residues: CASSEPPGVNSPLHF. The CDR3 coding sequence is TGTGCCAGCAGTGAACCCCCAGGGGTTAATTCACCCCTCCACTTT.